This T cell receptor beta chain was obtained from a study of T cells in Graves' hyperthyroidism and ophthalmopathy. Overall study context: Pretreatment peripheral blood was obtained at initial diagnosis. Study results and limitations: In the blood, most expanded thyroid clonotypes above 0.001 appeared as well.

Ten or more counts support this clonotype. The target antigen is unknown. The germline gives CDR1 MDHEN, CDR2 SYDVKM. Trimming left V 3 bases short and J 2 bases short, with 24 bases between. CDR3 length equals 19 residues. Template material for amplifying TCR beta CDR3 regions consisted of RNA transcripts. Primed by the HTBI set, a first-round RT-PCR was run on the TCR CDR3. In TCRdb, the multiplex PCR reads were re-called with MiXCR into one record per CDR3 protein. The data hold about 700,000 distinct CDR3 sequences, with about 14% observed a single time. The study defined stable Graves' hyperthyroidism as no ophthalmopathy progression within 18 months.

The sequenced sample consisted of blood. This sequence joins TRBV28 and TRBJ2-3, with D perhaps matching TRBD1 (6 bases). The sequence was obtained from a young woman with Graves' hyperthyroidism. The CDR3 loop reads CASSFDRLAKMGATDTQYF. In DNA form, the CDR3 reads TGTGCCAGCAGTTTCGATCGGCTAGCTAAAATGGGGGCCACAGATACGCAGTATTTT.